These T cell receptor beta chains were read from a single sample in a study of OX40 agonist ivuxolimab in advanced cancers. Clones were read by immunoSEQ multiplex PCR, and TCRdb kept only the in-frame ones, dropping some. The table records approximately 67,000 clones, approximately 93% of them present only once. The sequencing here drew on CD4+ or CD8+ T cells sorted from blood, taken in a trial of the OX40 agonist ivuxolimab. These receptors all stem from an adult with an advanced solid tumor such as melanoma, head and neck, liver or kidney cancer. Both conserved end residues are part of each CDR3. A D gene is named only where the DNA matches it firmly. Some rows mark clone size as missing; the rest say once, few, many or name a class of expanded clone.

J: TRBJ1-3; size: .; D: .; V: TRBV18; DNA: TGTGCCAGCTCACCACGTATCGCCGACGGCTCCTCTGGAAACACCATATATTTT; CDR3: CASSPRIADGSSGNTIYF
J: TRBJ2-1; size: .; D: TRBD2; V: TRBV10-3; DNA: TGTGCCATCAAGGCGGGACTAGCGGGAGGCGGTGAGCAGTTCTTC; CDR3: CAIKAGLAGGGEQFF
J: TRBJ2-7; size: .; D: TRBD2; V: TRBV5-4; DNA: TGTGCCAGCAGCGGGGGACTAGCGGGAGGGCCGGGGGAGCAGTACTTC; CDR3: CASSGGLAGGPGEQYF
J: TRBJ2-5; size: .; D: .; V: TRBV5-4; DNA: TGTGCCAGCAGCAACAGAGAAGAGACCCAGTACTTC; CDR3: CASSNREETQYF
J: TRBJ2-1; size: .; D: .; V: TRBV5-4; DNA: TGTGCCAGCAGCTTGCGTCTCGGCGTAGGGGAGCAGTTCTTC; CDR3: CASSLRLGVGEQFF
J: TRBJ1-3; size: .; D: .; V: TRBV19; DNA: TGTGCCAGCTCATATCGGACTTTCTCTGGAAACACCATATATTTT; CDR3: CASSYRTFSGNTIYF
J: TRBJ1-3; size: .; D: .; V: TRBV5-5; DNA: TGTGCCAGCAGCAGGACACGATCCCTCTCTGGAAACACCATATATTTT; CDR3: CASSRTRSLSGNTIYF
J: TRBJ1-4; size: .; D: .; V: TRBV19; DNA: TGTGCCAGTAGTCCCCAACCCGGCAGGGGACTTGGCGAAAAACTGTTTTTT; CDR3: CASSPQPGRGLGEKLFF
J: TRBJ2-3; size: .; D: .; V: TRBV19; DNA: TGTGCCAGTAGTAGCGGAGGGGCAGATACGCAGTATTTT; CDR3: CASSSGGADTQYF
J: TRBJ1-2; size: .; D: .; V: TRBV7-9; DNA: TGTGCCAGCAGACAGGGAACGGGAGACTATGGCTACACCTTC; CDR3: CASRQGTGDYGYTF
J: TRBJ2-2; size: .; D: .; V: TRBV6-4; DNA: TGTGCCAGCAGTGTAGTGATCGGGACCGGGGAGCTGTTTTTT; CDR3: CASSVVIGTGELFF
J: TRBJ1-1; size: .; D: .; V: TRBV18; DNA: TGTGCCAGCTCGGCGGAGGGAGGCGACACTGAAGCTTTCTTT; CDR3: CASSAEGGDTEAFF
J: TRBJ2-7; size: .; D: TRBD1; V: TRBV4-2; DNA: TGTGCCAGCAGCCAAGATGGGGGGACAGGACCCTACGAGCAGTACTTC; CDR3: CASSQDGGTGPYEQYF
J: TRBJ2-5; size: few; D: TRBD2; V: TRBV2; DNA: TGTGCCAGCAGTGAGATTCAGCGGGGGGGCCTGGAGACCCAGTACTTC; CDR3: CASSEIQRGGLETQYF
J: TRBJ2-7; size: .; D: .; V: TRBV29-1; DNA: TGCAGCGTTGGTGGGAGTCCCCACGAGCAGTACTTC; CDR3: CSVGGSPHEQYF
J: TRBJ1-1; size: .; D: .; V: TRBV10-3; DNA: TGTGCCATCAGTGCCAGGGGCGGAAACACTGAAGCTTTCTTT; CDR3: CAISARGGNTEAFF
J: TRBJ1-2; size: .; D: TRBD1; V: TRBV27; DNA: TGTGCCAGCAGTTTCCGACAGGGTCATGGCTACACCTTC; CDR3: CASSFRQGHGYTF
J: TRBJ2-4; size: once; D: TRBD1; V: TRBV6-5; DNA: TGTGCCAGCAGTTTACAGGGGAGCAAAAACATTCAGTACTTC; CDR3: CASSLQGSKNIQYF
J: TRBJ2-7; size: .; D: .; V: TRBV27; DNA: TGTGCCAGCAGTCGGCAGGGCGAGAACGAGCAGTACTTC; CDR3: CASSRQGENEQYF
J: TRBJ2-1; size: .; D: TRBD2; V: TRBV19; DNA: TGTGCCAGTAGTACTAGCGGGAGTGATCATCAGCAGTTCTTC; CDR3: CASSTSGSDHQQFF
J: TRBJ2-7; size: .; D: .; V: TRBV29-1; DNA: TGCAGCGTTGCCCAGGGAGTGGACGAGCAGTACTTC; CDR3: CSVAQGVDEQYF
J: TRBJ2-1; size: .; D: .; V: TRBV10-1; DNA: TGCGCCAGCAGTGAAGCCGCTGAGCAGTTCTTC; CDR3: CASSEAAEQFF
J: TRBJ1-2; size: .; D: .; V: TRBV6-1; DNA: TGTGCCAGCAGTGAATCACAGGGCTTTGGCTACACCTTC; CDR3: CASSESQGFGYTF
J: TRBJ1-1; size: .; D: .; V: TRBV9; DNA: TGTGCCAGCAGCGCGACAGGTCTTGGATCGTTAGCTTTCTTT; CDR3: CASSATGLGSLAFF
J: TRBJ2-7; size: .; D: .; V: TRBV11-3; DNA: TGTGCCAGCAGCTCCCGGAAGGAGCAGTACTTC; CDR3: CASSSRKEQYF
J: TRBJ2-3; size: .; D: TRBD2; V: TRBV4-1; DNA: TGCGCCAGCAGCCAAGATCCTAGCGGGAGAATGGATACGCAGTATTTT; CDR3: CASSQDPSGRMDTQYF
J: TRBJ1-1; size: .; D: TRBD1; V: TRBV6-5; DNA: TGTGCCAGCAGTTACTCCGGACAGGGGATGAACACTGAAGCTTTCTTT; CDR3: CASSYSGQGMNTEAFF
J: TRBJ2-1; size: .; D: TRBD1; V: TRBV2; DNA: TGTGCCAGCAGAGAATTTCCCGGGACAGGGTGGCAGTTCTTC; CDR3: CASREFPGTGWQFF
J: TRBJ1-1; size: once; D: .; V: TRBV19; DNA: TGTGCCAGTAGTATAGATGAGGGAAACACTGAAGCTTTCTTT; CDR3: CASSIDEGNTEAFF
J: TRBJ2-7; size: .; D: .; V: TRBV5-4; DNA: TGTGCCAGCAGCTTAACAGGCGAGCAGTACTTC; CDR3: CASSLTGEQYF
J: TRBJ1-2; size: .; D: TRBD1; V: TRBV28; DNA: TGTGCCAGCAGTCCCACAAGGACAGGGGGGACCTATGGCTACACCTTC; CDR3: CASSPTRTGGTYGYTF
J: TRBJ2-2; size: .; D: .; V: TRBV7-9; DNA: TGTGCCAGCAGCTTCGTTGTGGGGAACACCGGGGAGCTGTTTTTT; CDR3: CASSFVVGNTGELFF
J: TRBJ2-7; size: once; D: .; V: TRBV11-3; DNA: TGTGCCAGCACTTATAGAGGGAAGAGATCCAAGTACTTC; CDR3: CASTYRGKRSKYF
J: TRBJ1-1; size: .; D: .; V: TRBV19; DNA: TGTGCCAGTACTTGGCCAGGGAGGACTGAAGCTTTCTTT; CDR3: CASTWPGRTEAFF
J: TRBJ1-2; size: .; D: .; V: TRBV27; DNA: TGTGCCAGCAGTTTGTCGGGGTCCTATGGCTACACCTTC; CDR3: CASSLSGSYGYTF
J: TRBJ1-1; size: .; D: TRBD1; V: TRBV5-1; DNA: TGCGCCAGCAGTCCAAGGCCCCAGGGGGCGGAAGCTTTCTTT; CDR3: CASSPRPQGAEAFF
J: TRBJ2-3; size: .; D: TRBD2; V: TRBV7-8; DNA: TGTGCCAGCAGCTTAGAGGTTTGGCTAGCGGGTTTGCCAACTAGCACAGATACGCAGTATTTT; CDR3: CASSLEVWLAGLPTSTDTQYF
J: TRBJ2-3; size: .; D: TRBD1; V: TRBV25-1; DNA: TGTGCCAGCAGTGGTATCAGGGGGCAGGCAGATACGCAGTATTTT; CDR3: CASSGIRGQADTQYF
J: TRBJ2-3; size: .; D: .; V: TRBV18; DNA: TGTGCCAGCTCACCACCCGTTACAGATACGCAGTATTTT; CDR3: CASSPPVTDTQYF
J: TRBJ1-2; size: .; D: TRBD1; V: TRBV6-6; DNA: TGTGCCAGCAGTTACGGACAGGACTCTAACTATGGCTACACCTTC; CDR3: CASSYGQDSNYGYTF
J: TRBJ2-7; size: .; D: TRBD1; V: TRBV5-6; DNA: TGTGCCAGCAGCCAGGGGGTCTACGAGCAGTACTTC; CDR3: CASSQGVYEQYF
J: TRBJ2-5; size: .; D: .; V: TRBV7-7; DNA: TGTGCCAGCAGCTTAGTCGCAGGGTTCGGGGAGACCCAGTACTTC; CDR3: CASSLVAGFGETQYF
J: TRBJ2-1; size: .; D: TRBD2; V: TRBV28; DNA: TGTGCCAGCAGAATAGCGGGAGGACCCCAGGCGTTCTTC; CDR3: CASRIAGGPQAFF
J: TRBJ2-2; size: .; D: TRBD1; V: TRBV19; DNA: TGTGCCAGTAGCATTCAACAGGGGATCGGGGAGCTGTTTTTT; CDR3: CASSIQQGIGELFF
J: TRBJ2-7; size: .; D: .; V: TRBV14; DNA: TGTGCCAGCAGCCAAGACAGGGCCTACGAGCAGTACTTC; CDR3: CASSQDRAYEQYF
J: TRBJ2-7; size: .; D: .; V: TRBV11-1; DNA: TGTGCCAGCAGCCCAAGACAGTTCTACGAGCAGTACTTC; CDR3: CASSPRQFYEQYF
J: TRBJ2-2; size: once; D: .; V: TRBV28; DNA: TGTGCCAGCAGTTTACGCGGGGAGCTGTTTTTT; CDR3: CASSLRGELFF
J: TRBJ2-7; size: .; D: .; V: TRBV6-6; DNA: TGTGCCAGCAGTTACCCCCAGGGGGAGCAGTACTTC; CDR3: CASSYPQGEQYF
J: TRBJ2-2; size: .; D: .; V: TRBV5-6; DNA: TGTGCCAGCAGCCCCCCAGGCCCCAACACCGGGGAGCTGTTTTTT; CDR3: CASSPPGPNTGELFF
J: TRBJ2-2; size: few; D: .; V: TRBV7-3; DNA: TGTGCCAGCAGGAGGTGGCTGGTTCGGTGG; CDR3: CASRRWLVRW
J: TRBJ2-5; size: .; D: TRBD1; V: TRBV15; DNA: TGTGCCACCAGCAGGGACAGGGGGCCAGAGACCCAGTACTTC; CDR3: CATSRDRGPETQYF
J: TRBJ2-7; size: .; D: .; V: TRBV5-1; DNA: TGCGCCAGCAGCCTGAGTATCGGGGTTGGCTCCTACGAGCAGTACTTC; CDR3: CASSLSIGVGSYEQYF
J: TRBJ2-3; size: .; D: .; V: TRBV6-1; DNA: TGTGCCAGCAGTTCTTCCATCACAGATACGCAGTATTTT; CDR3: CASSSSITDTQYF
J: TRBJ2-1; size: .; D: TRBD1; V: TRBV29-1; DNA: TGCAGCGTTGAAGATCTAGAGACAGGGGCCTACAATGAGCAGTTCTTC; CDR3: CSVEDLETGAYNEQFF
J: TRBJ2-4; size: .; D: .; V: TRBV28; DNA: TGTGCCAGCGGGCTACGATTGCGACCTATTCAGTACTTC; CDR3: CASGLRLRPIQYF
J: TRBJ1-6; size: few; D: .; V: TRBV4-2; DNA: TGTGCCAGCAGCCAAGATCTTCTCGGAACCCTCCACTTT; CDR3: CASSQDLLGTLHF